A selection of T cell receptor beta chains follows, all from one sample in a study of post-analysis software for immune sequencing data. TCRdb itself ran the PCR reads through MiXCR, one entry per CDR3 protein. The sample holds about 770,000 distinct CDR3 sequences, around 45% seen once. The sequencing sample was made of blood. These receptors all come from a girl aged 5-17 years with multiple sclerosis. CDR3s include the opening cysteine and the closing phenylalanine or tryptophan. Fields, in order: clone size, V gene, CDR3 protein. Size is omitted from some rows. Given values are once, few, many or a class for expanded clones.

-	TRBV20-1	CSARALAGAHQETQFF
-	TRBV6-1	CAAVDPLAGTYEQYF
-	TRBV6-6	CASNEVGKYNEQFF
-	TRBV20-1	CSARQGRIQETQYF
-	TRBV20-1	CSARLVRFDANEQFF
-	TRBV7-2	CASSFYGAYEQYF
few	TRBV12-5	CASGPRDASYEQYF
-	TRBV27	CASSLWGSYVADTQYF
-	TRBV20-1	CSARGDTSGFLNEQYF
-	TRBV5-1	CASSLGGSTNYGYTF
-	TRBV10-3	CAISDGAINYGYTF
many	TRBV20-1	CSARDPGVWTRLETQYF
-	TRBV5-1	CASGYGGNEQFF
-	TRBV6-6	CASSPPWTEDSNQPQHF
-	TRBV7-9	CASLYGGDPYNEQFF
-	TRBV5-1	CATRGGPSTDTQYF
-	TRBV20-1	CSARQDSWIYNEQFF
few	TRBV3-1	CASSQEKIGRTSHWQFF
-	TRBV27	CASSRRQGGENIQYF
-	TRBV6-6	CASRYVGEDYGYTF
-	TRBV7-9	CASSLAHRETQYF
-	TRBV10-2	CASRVTEASTDTQYF
-	TRBV4-2	CASSQDGPLGVSKTQYF
-	TRBV20-1	CSATDLSYEQYF
-	TRBV20-1	CSAPSGRPRADTQYF